Shown below are 32 T cell receptor beta chains from a single sample sequenced in a study of blood T cell repertoires in COVID-19. Profiled with immunoSEQ multiplex PCR; TCRdb holds only in-frame clones, not every one. The sample has 200,000 to 250,000 clones, about four fifths seen once. The specimen was peripheral blood. The receptors were gathered from a man between 45 and 60 years old with acute or convalescent COVID-19.

V is TRBV20-1 and J is TRBJ2-3; the D gene is possibly TRBD2 (5 bases). There are 11 residues in the CDR3. Germline V lookup: CDR1 DFQATT, CDR2 SNEGSKA (reference sequence). Trimming took 4 bases from V and 8 from J, leaving 10 bases between them. This CDR3 reads CSAKARGTQYF. The CDR3 bases are TGCAGTGCTAAGGCTCGGGGTACGCAGTATTTT.

V is TRBV11-3 and J is TRBJ2-7; TRBD2 matches at 10 bases. The CDR3 runs 17 residues. CDR1 and CDR2 from the germline V gene are SGHNT and YENEEA. The J segment lost 8 bases and the V segment lost 5 bases, leaving 18 bases of the junction unmatched. The CDR3 bases are TGTGCCAGCAGCCCCCGTTGGGCTAGCGGGAGCCCTTGGAAGCAGTACTTC. This translates into CASSPRWASGSPWKQYF.

Points on this clone: Within the sample, other DNA sequences also encode this same CDR3. This chain uses TRBV30 with TRBJ1-1, with TRBD1 matching 7 bases. The CDR3 is made up of 13 amino acids. Germline V lookup: CDR1 GTSNPN, CDR2 SVGIG (reference sequence). Trimming removed 5 bases from V and 5 bases from J; junction bases left unmatched: 8. In nucleotides, the CDR3 is TGTGCCTGGTCCAGGGGGTTGGGGACTGAAGCTTTCTTT. As protein: CAWSRGLGTEAFF.

The chain combines TRBV3-1 (or the pseudogene TRBV3-2) with TRBJ1-3; TRBD1 agrees at 8 bases. CDR3 length: 15 amino acids. The germline V gene has CDR1 LGHDT and CDR2 YNNKEL (reference sequence). The V segment lost 2 bases and the J segment 3 bases; nucleotides outside the gene matches: 3. The CDR3 nucleotides are TGTGCCAGCAGCCAATGGGGGACAGGTGGAAACACCATATATTTT. Translation: CASSQWGTGGNTIYF.

The rearrangement uses TRBV9 and TRBJ1-1, with D possibly being TRBD1 (6 bases). V was trimmed by 2 bases and J by 6 bases, leaving 14 bases between them. This CDR3 has 14 amino acids. Germline values: CDR1 SGDLS, CDR2 YYNGEE. CDR3 protein: CASSVGQPLSEAFF. The CDR3 DNA reads TGTGCCAGCAGCGTTGGACAGCCGCTATCTGAAGCTTTCTTT.

This chain links TRBV9 with TRBJ2-7; weak D call: TRBD1 (6 bases). The germline V and J ends were trimmed by 0 bases and 4 bases, with 11 bases remaining between them. Germline V CDR1 and CDR2: SGDLS, YYNGEE. CDR3 length: 14 residues. The CDR3 sequence is CASSVGTEIYEQYF. The CDR3 coding sequence is TGTGCCAGCAGCGTAGGGACAGAAATTTACGAGCAGTACTTC.

The chain has TRBV19 and TRBJ1-5; perhaps TRBD1 as D (6 bases). The V end lost 3 bases, the J end lost 6 bases, and 12 bases lay between the germline ends. The germline V gene encodes CDR1 LNHDA and CDR2 SQIVND (reference sequence). The CDR3 runs to 14 residues. The CDR3: CASSMEGGGQPQHF. CDR3 coding DNA: TGTGCCAGTAGTATGGAGGGGGGGGGTCAGCCCCAGCATTTT. Full variable domain (remainder filled in from reference TRBV19 and TRBJ1-5): DGGITQSPKYLFRKEGQNVTLSCEQNLNHDAMYWYRQDPGQGLRLIYYSQIVNDFQKGDIAEGYSVSREKKESFPLTVTSAQKNPTAFYLCASSMEGGGQPQHFGDGTRLSIL.

This rearrangement joins TRBV28 to TRBJ1-1; 8 bases are shared with TRBD1. With 5 bases clipped from V and 2 bases from J, the junction kept 7 bases outside the gene matches. Germline V gene sequence: CDR1 MDHEN, CDR2 SYDVKM. CDR3 length: 15 residues. The CDR3, as DNA: TGTGCCAGCAGTACCGACGGACAGGGTAACACTGAAGCTTTCTTT. Its protein is CASSTDGQGNTEAFF.

The chain uses TRBV27 and TRBJ2-2; possibly TRBD2 for D (6 bases). This CDR3 contains 18 residues. Between the trimmed V and J ends, which lost 6 bases and 5 bases, there was a span of 25 bases. Germline CDR1 is MNHEY and CDR2 is SMNVEV (reference sequence). The CDR3 protein is CASSRGVAVRGRTGELFF. For the CDR3, the DNA is TGTGCCAGCAGCCGGGGAGTAGCGGTTAGAGGTCGAACCGGGGAGCTGTTTTTT.

The V and J genes are TRBV27 and TRBJ2-3; a possible D gene is TRBD1 (6 bases). Germline V gene sequence: CDR1 MNHEY, CDR2 SMNVEV (reference sequence). V lost 4 bases, J lost 3 bases, and 11 bases lay in between. This CDR3 has 14 amino acids. Written as DNA, the CDR3 is TGTGCCAGCAGTTCAGGGGTAGCAACAGATACGCAGTATTTT. Amino acids: CASSSGVATDTQYF.

The chain joins TRBV30 to TRBJ1-1; tentatively, D is TRBD1 (5 bases). V was pared by 2 bases and J by 1 base, with 14 bases between. Germline CDR1 reads GTSNPN; CDR2 reads SVGIG (reference sequence). The CDR3 contains 15 residues. CDR3 loop: CAWSPVHQGNTEAFF. The DNA for the CDR3 is TGTGCCTGGAGTCCCGTCCATCAGGGGAACACTGAAGCTTTCTTT.

This clone has only one observation. The chain carries TRBV3-1 (or the pseudogene TRBV3-2) and TRBJ1-5; D unresolved. This CDR3 spans 14 amino acids. Germline V gives CDR1 LGHDT, CDR2 YNNKEL (reference sequence). V lost 0 bases and J lost 12, with 15 bases in between. The CDR3 nucleotides are TGTGCCAGCAGCCAAGACTCGGGAGGAGTTCACCAGCATTTT. This gives the protein CASSQDSGGVHQHF.

Written as DNA, the CDR3 is TGTGCCAGCAGTTCTACTGGGACAGGCTACGAGCAGTACTTC. This sequence encodes CASSSTGTGYEQYF. The chain recombines TRBV28 with TRBJ2-7; 8 bases are shared with TRBD1. J was trimmed by 3 bases and V by 4 bases; bases with no gene match: 5. This CDR3 contains 14 residues. Germline V CDR1 and CDR2: MDHEN, SYDVKM.

The gene calls are TRBV30 and TRBJ2-1; 7 bases agree with TRBD1. Germline-derived CDR1 and CDR2 are GTSNPN and SVGIG (reference sequence). Unmatched junction bases numbered 4, after V lost 2 bases and J lost 3 bases. The CDR3 totals 14 residues. CDR3 loop: CAWSKGAGYNEQFF. CDR3 DNA sequence: TGTGCCTGGAGTAAGGGGGCAGGCTACAATGAGCAGTTCTTC.

This clone was picked up many times. V and J are TRBV7-9 and TRBJ2-2; TRBD2 is a possible D gene (5 bases). CDR1 SEHNR and CDR2 FQNEAQ come from the germline V gene (reference sequence). V dropped 7 bases and J dropped 4 bases, with 19 bases sitting between them. The CDR3 contains 16 residues. CDR3 bases: TGTGCCAGCAACCCGGCAGGCGGGTTAGGCACCGGGGAGCTGTTTTTT. It codes for CASNPAGGLGTGELFF.

This clone was counted a single time. The chain has TRBV5-1 and TRBJ2-3, with 9 bases lining up with TRBD2. J gave up 6 bases and V 0 bases, and 8 bases lay outside the gene matches. The CDR3 length is 16 residues. Germline CDR1 is SGHRS and CDR2 is YFSETQ. The CDR3 nucleotides are TGCGCCAGCAGCTTGGATGGCGGGAGGGCAGGCGATACGCAGTATTTT. Residues: CASSLDGGRAGDTQYF.

This clone showed up just once. V is TRBV11-2 and J is TRBJ2-3; perhaps TRBD2 as D (5 bases). Germline-derived CDR1 and CDR2 are SGHAT and FQNNGV. This CDR3 is built from 16 residues. The germline V and J ends were trimmed by 5 bases and 0 bases, with 15 bases remaining between them. CDR3 sequence reads: CASSKLAGVSTDTQYF. Here the CDR3 DNA reads TGTGCCAGCAGCAAATTGGCCGGGGTCAGCACAGATACGCAGTATTTT.

The rearrangement uses TRBV11-2 and TRBJ1-6; tentative D call: TRBD1 (6 bases). This CDR3 has 15 amino acids. From germline, CDR1 is SGHAT and CDR2 FQNNGV. V was clipped by 0 bases and J by 9 bases, with 12 bases between them. CDR3 nucleotides: TGTGCCAGCAGCTTAGAACCAGGGGTGGTTTCACCCCTCCACTTT. Translating gives CASSLEPGVVSPLHF. The entire variable domain, with the rest obtained from reference TRBV11-2 and TRBJ1-6, is as follows: EAGVAQSPRYKIIEKRQSVAFWCNPISGHATLYWYQQILGQGPKLLIQFQNNGVVDDSQLPKDRFSAERLKGVDSTLKIQPAKLEDSAVYLCASSLEPGVVSPLHFGNGTRLTVT.

This clone was seen just once. CDR3 region: CASSFRIARTDTQYF. CDR3 sequence (DNA): TGTGCCAGCAGCTTCCGAATAGCGCGCACAGATACGCAGTATTTT. The V and J genes are TRBV11-1 and TRBJ2-3; perhaps TRBD2 as D (5 bases). The germline V gene encodes CDR1 SGHAT and CDR2 FQDESV (reference sequence). Trimming took off 3 bases at V and 1 base at J, with 11 bases between the two ends. The CDR3 totals 15 residues.

J is TRBJ2-7 and V is TRBV9; TRBD2 is a possible D gene (5 bases). CDR3 length equals 16 residues. The V and J ends lost 0 bases and 1 base respectively, with 14 bases between them. The germline gives CDR1 SGDLS, CDR2 YYNGEE. The CDR3, as DNA: TGTGCCAGCAGCGTAGGAGAGGGTTCGCGGTCCTACGAGCAGTACTTC. Translating it yields CASSVGEGSRSYEQYF.

This chain joins TRBV5-6 and TRBJ1-2, with a weak D call TRBD1 (5 bases). V gave up 4 bases and J gave up 7 bases, with 26 bases separating them. The CDR3 is made up of 17 amino acids. Germline CDR1 reads SGHDT; CDR2 reads YYEEEE. The CDR3 spells CASSRINAGLTDGGYTF. The CDR3, as DNA: TGTGCCAGCAGCCGAATAAACGCAGGGTTGACGGATGGTGGCTACACCTTC.

This rearrangement joins TRBV10-3 to TRBJ1-2; D might be TRBD1 (5 bases). V shed 3 bases and J shed 6 bases, with 11 bases lying between them. CDR1 and CDR2 (germline): ENHRY, SYGVKD. The CDR3 is made up of 13 amino acids. The chain's CDR3 is CAISDEGVNGYTF. The DNA of the CDR3 is TGTGCCATCAGTGATGAAGGGGTTAATGGCTACACCTTC.

This chain connects TRBV19 to TRBJ2-7; maybe TRBD1 (6 bases). CDR1 LNHDA and CDR2 SQIVND come from the germline V gene (reference sequence). The CDR3 totals 13 residues. V was trimmed by 4 bases and J by 3 bases, leaving 10 bases between them. The DNA for the CDR3 is TGTGCCAGTAGTACCCAGACAGGCTACGAGCAGTACTTC. Translated, it gives CASSTQTGYEQYF.

The rearrangement joins TRBV18 to TRBJ1-1; D is uncertain. The CDR3 loop spans 12 amino acids. Germline lookup yields CDR1 KGHSH and CDR2 LQKENI. The V end was cut by 5 bases, the J end by 1 base, with 5 bases between. CDR3 region: CASSSRNTEAFF. The DNA of the CDR3 is TGTGCCAGCTCATCCAGGAACACTGAAGCTTTCTTT.

The gene calls are TRBV18 and TRBJ2-7; 10 nucleotides align to TRBD1. V was pared by 4 bases and J by 6 bases, with 6 bases of the junction left unmatched. This CDR3 comprises 14 residues. Germline V CDR1 and CDR2: KGHSH, LQKENI. CDR3 coding DNA: TGTGCCAGCTCACTGGGACAGGGGACCTCCGAGCAGTACTTC. It is translated as CASSLGQGTSEQYF.

The V call is TRBV3-1 (or the pseudogene TRBV3-2), the J call TRBJ2-2, with 11 bases aligning to TRBD2. V trimming: 7 bases; J trimming: 3 bases; junction bases outside the gene matches: 7. CDR3 length: 16 residues. Germline V lookup: CDR1 LGHDT, CDR2 YNNKEL (reference sequence). In DNA, the CDR3 is TGTGCCAGCACTACCCTAGCGGGGGGATACACCGGGGAGCTGTTTTTT. Its translation is CASTTLAGGYTGELFF.

V gene TRBV2 combines with J gene TRBJ1-5, with D tentatively TRBD1 (6 bases). CDR1 SNHLY and CDR2 FYNNEI come from the germline V gene. Between the trimmed V and J ends, which lost 0 bases and 7 bases, there was a span of 13 bases. The length of the CDR3 is 15 residues. The CDR3 nucleotides read TGTGCCAGCAGTGAAGCGTGGGGGGGCGGGCAGCCCCAGCATTTT. Its translation: CASSEAWGGGQPQHF.

J is TRBJ1-1 and V is TRBV9; D perhaps matches TRBD1 (5 bases). CDR1 and CDR2 (germline): SGDLS, YYNGEE. The CDR3 has 15 residues. Trimming pared 6 bases from V and 0 bases from J, leaving 15 bases between. CDR3 in amino acids: CASTPGVSMNTEAFF. The CDR3 DNA follows: TGTGCCAGCACTCCGGGGGTTTCGATGAACACTGAAGCTTTCTTT.

This chain links TRBV10-3 with TRBJ1-6; D is ambiguous. The CDR3 spans 13 residues. CDR1 and CDR2 from the germline V gene are ENHRY and SYGVKD. V was trimmed by 3 bases and J by 8 bases, leaving 8 bases between them. CDR3 coding DNA: TGTGCCATCAGTGATGAGGTTTATTCACCCCTCCACTTT. It encodes CAISDEVYSPLHF.

The gene calls are TRBV10-3 and TRBJ2-7, with D tentatively TRBD2 (5 bases). The CDR3 has 17 amino acids. The germline gives CDR1 ENHRY, CDR2 SYGVKD. Trimming took 2 bases from V and 12 from J, leaving 29 bases between them. The CDR3 loop is CAISEPSRAVGVPRRYF. CDR3 in DNA: TGTGCCATCAGTGAGCCTAGCCGGGCCGTCGGAGTCCCCAGACGGTACTTC.

The chain combines TRBV18 with TRBJ2-3, with 7 bases fitting TRBD2. J lost 1 base, V lost 5 bases, and 9 bases had no gene match. Germline CDR1 KGHSH, CDR2 LQKENI. The CDR3 runs to 16 residues. The CDR3 DNA follows: TGTGCCAGCTCATCATTCCAGCGGGATGGCACAGATACGCAGTATTTT. Protein product: CASSSFQRDGTDTQYF.

V is TRBV7-9 and J is TRBJ1-3, with TRBD1 matching 11 bases. V shed 2 bases, J shed 3 bases, and the junction held 6 bases outside the gene matches. Germline V gene data show CDR1 as SEHNR and CDR2 as FQNEAQ (reference sequence). The CDR3 has 17 residues. The CDR3 sequence: CASSLTGQGAYGNTIYF. The CDR3 region has the DNA TGTGCCAGCAGCTTAACTGGACAGGGGGCCTATGGAAACACCATATATTTT. Filled out from reference TRBV7-9 and TRBJ1-3, the complete variable domain reads DTGVSQNPRHKITKRGQNVTFRCDPISEHNRLYWYRQTLGQGPEFLTYFQNEAQLEKSRLLSDRFSAERPKGSFSTLEIQRTEQGDSAMYLCASSLTGQGAYGNTIYFGEGSWLTVV.